This TCR beta chain was recorded in a study of T cells in Graves' hyperthyroidism and ophthalmopathy. Amplified TCR beta CDR3 regions came from RNA transcripts. When the TCR CDR3 underwent first-round RT-PCR, the HTBI primer set was used. TCRdb processed the multiplex PCR reads anew with MiXCR; each CDR3 protein has one entry. The table has more than 350,000 distinct CDR3 sequences, 15% seen once. This clonotype was observed a few times. The clonotype originates from a woman aged 25 to 39 with Graves' hyperthyroidism. Sequenced material: blood.

The CDR3 sequence is CSASWTSGRQETQYF. The DNA of the CDR3 is TGCAGTGCTTCCTGGACTAGCGGGAGACAAGAGACCCAGTACTTC. This chain links TRBV20-1 with TRBJ2-5; 13 positions match TRBD2. Germline-derived CDR1 and CDR2 are DFQATT and SNEGSKA (reference sequence). V dropped 5 bases and J dropped 2; count of bases not matched to a gene: 5. This CDR3 comprises 15 residues.